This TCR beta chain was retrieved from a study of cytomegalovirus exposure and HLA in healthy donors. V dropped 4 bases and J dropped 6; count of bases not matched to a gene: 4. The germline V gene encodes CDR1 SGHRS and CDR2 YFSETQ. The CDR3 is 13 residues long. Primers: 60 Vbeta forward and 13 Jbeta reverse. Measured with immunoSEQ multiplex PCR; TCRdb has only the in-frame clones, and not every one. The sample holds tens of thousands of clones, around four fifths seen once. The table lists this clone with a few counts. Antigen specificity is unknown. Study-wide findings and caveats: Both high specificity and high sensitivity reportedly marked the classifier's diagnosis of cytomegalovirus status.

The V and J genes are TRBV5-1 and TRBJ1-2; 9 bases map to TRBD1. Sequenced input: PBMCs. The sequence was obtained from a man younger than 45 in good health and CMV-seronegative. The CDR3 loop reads CASSTGQGNGYTF. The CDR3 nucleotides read TGCGCCAGCAGCACCGGACAGGGGAATGGCTACACCTTC.